This TCR beta chain was recorded in a study of OX40 agonist ivuxolimab in advanced cancers. Looking at the study overall: Ivuxolimab was a fully human IgG2 agonistic monoclonal antibody targeting the costimulatory receptor OX40 (CD134). Prior anti-PD-1, anti-PD-L1 or anti-CTLA-4 therapy was permitted, and checkpoint inhibitors had been received by about two fifths of dose-escalation patients. In the dose-escalation cohort, approximately 82% of patients were male, and the mean age was approximately 60 years, with a range of 23 to 79. Partial responses were achieved by three dose-escalation patients, of whom one had hepatocellular carcinoma and two had cutaneous melanoma. Peripheral TCRbeta sequencing was intended to test whether TCR sequence diversity was altered and clonal T-cell expansion was caused by ivuxolimab. Intravenous ivuxolimab was administered to patients every 2 weeks at six dose levels: 0.01, 0.1, 0.3, 1.5, 3 and 10 mg/kg. The paper describes the monotherapy dose-escalation part (N of about 55 patients) of the phase I trial of ivuxolimab. Among the roughly 52 dose-escalation patients, some 20 had hepatocellular carcinoma, around 15 melanoma, 9 renal cell carcinoma and 9 head and neck cancer.

The trial excluded patients who had a history of autoimmune disease or who were on systemic immunosuppression. Peripheral blood for TCR sequencing was collected from all dose cohorts at baseline, on cycle 4 day 1, and on cycle 7 day 1. Samples were obtained from an open-label, multicenter, first-in-human phase I dose-escalation trial of ivuxolimab. Adults with locally advanced or metastatic melanoma, renal cell, hepatocellular, or head and neck squamous cell carcinoma were enrolled in the trial. CD4+ and CD8+ T cells were sorted separately from peripheral blood before TCR sequencing. The sample holds a few counts of this clone. The antigen it recognizes is unknown. No qualities accompany the bases; no much larger clone lies one base away. Genomic DNA was isolated from the sorted cells so that the TCRbeta CDR3 region could be sequenced. TCRbeta CDR3 regions were sequenced using the immunoSEQ Assay. The source is immuneACCESS, and TCRdb retained only in-frame sequences with V and J called. Part of the clones is not carried over; for the studies checked, unresolved V genes explain less than half of this, and the remainder is unexplained. The sample has 72,000 or so clones on record, roughly nine tenths of them singletons. The leading ten clones occupy over 10% of the sample.

The investigation overall reported the following: In the 0.1-3.0 mg/kg groups, partial responders had among the lowest normalized peripheral clonal expansion, particularly in CD8+ T cells. Low levels of normalized T-cell clonal expansion were also seen in some nonresponding patients. After ivuxolimab, expanded clones were on average more numerous among CD8+ T cells than among CD4+ T cells. Antigen specificity was not determined for the clonally expanded peripheral T cells. At doses of 0.1 to 3.0 mg/kg, clonal expansion of both CD4+ and CD8+ blood T cells was observed from baseline to week 6.

The specimen was CD4+ or CD8+ T cells sorted from blood, collected in a trial of the OX40 agonist ivuxolimab. The sequence came from an adult with an advanced solid tumor such as melanoma, head and neck, liver or kidney cancer.

The nucleotide sequence is TGTGCCAGCAGTCCCGGGACGGGTCACACCGGGGAGCTGTTTTTT. It codes for CASSPGTGHTGELFF. This sequence uses TRBV2 and TRBJ2-2; the D match is possibly TRBD1 or TRBD2, with 5 bases aligned in each. The germline V gene gives CDR1 as SNHLY and CDR2 as FYNNEI. Relative to germline, V is 5 bases shorter and J is 3 bases shorter, with 13 bases between their ends. There are 15 amino acids in the CDR3, from cysteine to phenylalanine inclusive. Only the CDR3 region is kept as DNA, spanning 45 bases read in frame from base 1.